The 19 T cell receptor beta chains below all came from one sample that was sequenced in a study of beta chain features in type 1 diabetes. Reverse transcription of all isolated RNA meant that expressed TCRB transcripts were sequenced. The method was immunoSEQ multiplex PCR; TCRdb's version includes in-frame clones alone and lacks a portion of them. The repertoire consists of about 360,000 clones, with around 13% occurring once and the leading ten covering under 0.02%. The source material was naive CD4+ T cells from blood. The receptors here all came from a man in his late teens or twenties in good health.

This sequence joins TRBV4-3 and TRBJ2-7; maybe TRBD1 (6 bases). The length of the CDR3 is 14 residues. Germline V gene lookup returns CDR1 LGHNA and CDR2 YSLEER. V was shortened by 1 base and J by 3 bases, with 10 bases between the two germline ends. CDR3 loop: CASSQVARGYEQYF. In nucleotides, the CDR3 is TGCGCCAGCAGCCAAGTGGCCAGGGGCTACGAGCAGTACTTC.

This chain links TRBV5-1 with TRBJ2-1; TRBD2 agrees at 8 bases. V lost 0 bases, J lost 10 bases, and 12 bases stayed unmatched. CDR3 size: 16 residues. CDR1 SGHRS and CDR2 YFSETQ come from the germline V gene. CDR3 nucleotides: TGCGCCAGCAGCTTGGATCCGAGCGGGGGCGGAGGGGAGCAGTTCTTC. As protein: CASSLDPSGGGGEQFF. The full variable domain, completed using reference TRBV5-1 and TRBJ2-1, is KAGVTQTPRYLIKTRGQQVTLSCSPISGHRSVSWYQQTPGQGLQFLFEYFSETQRNKGNFPGRFSGRQFSNSRSEMNVSTLELGDSALYLCASSLDPSGGGGEQFFGPGTRLTVL.

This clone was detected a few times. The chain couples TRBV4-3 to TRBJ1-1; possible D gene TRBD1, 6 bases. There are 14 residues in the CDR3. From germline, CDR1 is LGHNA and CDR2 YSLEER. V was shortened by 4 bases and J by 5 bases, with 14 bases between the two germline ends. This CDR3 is CASSRGQSLTEAFF. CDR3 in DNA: TGCGCCAGCAGCCGCGGACAGTCTCTGACTGAAGCTTTCTTT.

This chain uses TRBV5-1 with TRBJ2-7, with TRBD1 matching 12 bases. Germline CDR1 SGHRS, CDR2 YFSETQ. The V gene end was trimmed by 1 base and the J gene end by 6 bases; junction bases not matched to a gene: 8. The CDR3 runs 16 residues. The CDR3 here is CASSLLAGTGGLEQYF. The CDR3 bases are TGCGCCAGCAGCTTGCTCGCCGGGACAGGGGGCCTCGAGCAGTACTTC.

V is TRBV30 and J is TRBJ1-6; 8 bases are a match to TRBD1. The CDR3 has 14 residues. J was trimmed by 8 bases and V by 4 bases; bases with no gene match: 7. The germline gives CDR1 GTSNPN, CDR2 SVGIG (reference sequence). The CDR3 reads CAWTGQGGDSPLHF. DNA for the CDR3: TGTGCCTGGACCGGACAGGGTGGCGATTCACCCCTCCACTTT. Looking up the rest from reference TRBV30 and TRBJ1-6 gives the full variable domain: SQTIHQWPATLVQPVGSPLSLECTVEGTSNPNLYWYRQAAGRGLQLLFYSVGIGQISSEVPQNLSASRPQDRQFILSSKKLLLSDSGFYLCAWTGQGGDSPLHFGNGTRLTVT.

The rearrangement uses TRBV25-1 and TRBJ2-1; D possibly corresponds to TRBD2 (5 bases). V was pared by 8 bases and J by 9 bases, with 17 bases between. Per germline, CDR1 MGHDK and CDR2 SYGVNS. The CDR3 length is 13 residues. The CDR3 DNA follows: TGTGCCAGCGCTATGGCGAGTCGGGGTGAGCAGTTCTTC. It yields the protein CASAMASRGEQFF.

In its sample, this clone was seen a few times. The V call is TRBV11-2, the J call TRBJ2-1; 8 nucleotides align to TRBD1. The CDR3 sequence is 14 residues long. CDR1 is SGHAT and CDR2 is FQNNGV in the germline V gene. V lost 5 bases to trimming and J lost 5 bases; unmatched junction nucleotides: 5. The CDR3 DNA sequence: TGTGCCAGCAGCCCGGACAGGGTCAACAATGAGCAGTTCTTC. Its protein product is CASSPDRVNNEQFF.

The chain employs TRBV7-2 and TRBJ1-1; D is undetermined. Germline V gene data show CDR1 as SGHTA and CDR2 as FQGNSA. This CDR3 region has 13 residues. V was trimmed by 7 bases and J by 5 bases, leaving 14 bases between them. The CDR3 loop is CASTPPGWTEAFF. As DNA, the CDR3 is TGTGCCAGCACCCCGCCGGGGTGGACTGAAGCTTTCTTT.

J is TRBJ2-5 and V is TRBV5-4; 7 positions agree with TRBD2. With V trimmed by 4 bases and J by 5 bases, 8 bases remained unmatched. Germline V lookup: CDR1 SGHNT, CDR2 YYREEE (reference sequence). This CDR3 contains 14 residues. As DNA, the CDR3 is TGTGCCAGCAGCGGGGAGGGAACGACGGAGACCCAGTACTTC. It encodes CASSGEGTTETQYF.

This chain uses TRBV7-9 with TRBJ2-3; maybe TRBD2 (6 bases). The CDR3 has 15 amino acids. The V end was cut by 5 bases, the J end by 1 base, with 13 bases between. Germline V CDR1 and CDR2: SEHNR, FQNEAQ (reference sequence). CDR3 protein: CASSPPSGGTDTQYF. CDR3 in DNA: TGTGCCAGCAGCCCCCCCTCGGGAGGCACAGATACGCAGTATTTT.

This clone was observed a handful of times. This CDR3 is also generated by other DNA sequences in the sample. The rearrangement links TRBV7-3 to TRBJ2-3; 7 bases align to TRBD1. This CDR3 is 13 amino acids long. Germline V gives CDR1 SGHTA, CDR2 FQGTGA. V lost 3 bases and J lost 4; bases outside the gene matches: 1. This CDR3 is CASSFTGADTQYF. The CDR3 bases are TGTGCCAGCAGCTTTACAGGGGCAGATACGCAGTATTTT. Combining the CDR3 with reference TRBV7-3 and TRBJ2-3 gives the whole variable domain GAGVSQTPSNKVTEKGKYVELRCDPISGHTALYWYRQSLGQGPEFLIYFQGTGAADDSGLPNDRFFAVRPEGSVSTLKIQRTERGDSAVYLCASSFTGADTQYFGPGTRLTVL.

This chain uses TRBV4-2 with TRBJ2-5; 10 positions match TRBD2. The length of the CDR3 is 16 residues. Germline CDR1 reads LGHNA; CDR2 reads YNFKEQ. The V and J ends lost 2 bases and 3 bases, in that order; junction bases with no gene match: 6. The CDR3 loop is CASSQNTGTSEETQYF. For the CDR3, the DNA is TGTGCCAGCAGCCAAAATACCGGGACTAGCGAAGAGACCCAGTACTTC.

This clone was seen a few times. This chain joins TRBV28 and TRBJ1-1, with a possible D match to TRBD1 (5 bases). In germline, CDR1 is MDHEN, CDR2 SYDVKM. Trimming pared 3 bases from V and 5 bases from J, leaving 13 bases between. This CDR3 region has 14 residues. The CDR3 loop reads CASSLVPGGTEAFF. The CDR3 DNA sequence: TGTGCCAGCAGTTTGGTTCCCGGGGGGACTGAAGCTTTCTTT.

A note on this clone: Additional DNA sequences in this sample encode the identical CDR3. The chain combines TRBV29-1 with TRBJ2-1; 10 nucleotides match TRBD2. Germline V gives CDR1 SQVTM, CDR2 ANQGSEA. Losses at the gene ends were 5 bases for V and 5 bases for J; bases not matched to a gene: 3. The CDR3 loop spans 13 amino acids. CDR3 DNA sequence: TGCAGCGTTAGTAGCGGGGGGAACAATGAGCAGTTCTTC. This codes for CSVSSGGNNEQFF.

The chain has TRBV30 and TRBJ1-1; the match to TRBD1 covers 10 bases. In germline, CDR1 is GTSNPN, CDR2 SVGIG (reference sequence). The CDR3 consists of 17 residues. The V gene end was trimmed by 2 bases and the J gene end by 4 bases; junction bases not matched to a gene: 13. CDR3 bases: TGTGCCTGGAGTCGAGGGGGGGGGAGGACAGGGGGCACTGAAGCTTTCTTT. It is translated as CAWSRGGGRTGGTEAFF.

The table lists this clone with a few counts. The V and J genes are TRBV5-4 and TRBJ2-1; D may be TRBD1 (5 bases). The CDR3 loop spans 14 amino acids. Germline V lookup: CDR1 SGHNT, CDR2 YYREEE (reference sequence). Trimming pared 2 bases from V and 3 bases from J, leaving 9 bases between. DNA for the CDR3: TGTGCCAGCAGCTTAGGCAGGGTCTACAATGAGCAGTTCTTC. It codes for CASSLGRVYNEQFF.

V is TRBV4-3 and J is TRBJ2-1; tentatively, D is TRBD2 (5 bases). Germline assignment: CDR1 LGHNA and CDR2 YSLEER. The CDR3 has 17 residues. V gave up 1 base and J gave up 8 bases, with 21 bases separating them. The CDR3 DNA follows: TGCGCCAGCAGCCAAGGTGGTAGAGCTAGCAATATCTATGAGCAGTTCTTC. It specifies CASSQGGRASNIYEQFF.

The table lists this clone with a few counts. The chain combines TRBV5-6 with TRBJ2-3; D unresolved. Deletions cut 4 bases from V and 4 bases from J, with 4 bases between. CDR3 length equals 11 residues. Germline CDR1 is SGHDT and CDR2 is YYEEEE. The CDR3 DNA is TGTGCCAGCAGCGCGGCAGATACGCAGTATTTT. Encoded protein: CASSAADTQYF.

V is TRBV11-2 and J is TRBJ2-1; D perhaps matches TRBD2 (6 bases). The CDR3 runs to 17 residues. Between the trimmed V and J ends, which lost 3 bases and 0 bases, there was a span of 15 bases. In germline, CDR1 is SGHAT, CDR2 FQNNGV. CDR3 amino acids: CASSFRGALSSYNEQFF. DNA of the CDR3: TGTGCCAGCAGCTTCCGCGGGGCTCTGAGCTCCTACAATGAGCAGTTCTTC.